What follows are 25 T cell receptor beta chains derived from one specimen sequenced in a study of technical replicates of blood from several donors. Here immunoSEQ multiplex PCR was the method, and the copy in TCRdb shows in-frame clones only, minus some. Of fewer than 85,000 clones detected, 94% appear once; the ten largest clones hold about 0.35%. The sequencing input was T cells isolated from PBMCs. Receptors originate from a human donor in good health.

V and J are TRBV7-3 and TRBJ2-3; the match to TRBD2 covers 9 bases. Germline assignment: CDR1 SGHTA and CDR2 FQGTGA. V was clipped by 1 base and J by 6 bases; unmatched bases: 17. The CDR3 is 19 residues long. Here the CDR3 DNA reads TGTGCCAGCAGCTTAAGGGTAGCGGGCGGGAGGGCCAGGTGGGATACGCAGTATTTT. This codes for CASSLRVAGGRARWDTQYF.

The chain carries TRBV5-1 and TRBJ2-7, with TRBD1 matching over 8 bases. The CDR3 sequence is 14 residues long. Germline lookup yields CDR1 SGHRS and CDR2 YFSETQ. Trimming took 4 bases from V and 2 from J; bases not matched to a gene: 5. CDR3 bases: TGCGCCAGCAGCGCGAGGACAGGGACCTACGAGCAGTACTTC. It specifies CASSARTGTYEQYF.

Only one count was recorded for this clone. This rearrangement joins TRBV28 to TRBJ2-1; D remains unclear. The germline V gene has CDR1 MDHEN and CDR2 SYDVKM. V was trimmed by 9 bases and J by 4 bases, leaving 4 bases between them. The CDR3 is made up of 10 amino acids. CDR3: CASQYNEQFF. Here the CDR3 DNA reads TGTGCCAGTCAATACAATGAGCAGTTCTTC.

J is TRBJ2-3 and V is TRBV6-4, with D perhaps TRBD1 (5 bases). CDR3 length: 15 amino acids. Per germline, CDR1 MRHNA and CDR2 SNTAGT. V lost 2 bases and J 2 bases, leaving 11 bases between the germline ends. CDR3 coding DNA: TGTGCCAGCAGTGACGGGGCAGGATCCACAGATACGCAGTATTTT. This sequence encodes CASSDGAGSTDTQYF.

The chain uses TRBV19 and TRBJ2-1; D not certain. Looked up from germline, CDR1 is LNHDA and CDR2 is SQIVND (reference sequence). V shed 3 bases and J shed 3 bases, with 9 bases lying between them. The CDR3 runs to 14 residues. The CDR3 loop reads CASSIQNYYNEQFF. The DNA for the CDR3 is TGTGCCAGTAGTATCCAGAACTACTACAATGAGCAGTTCTTC. The full variable domain, completed using reference TRBV19 and TRBJ2-1, is DGGITQSPKYLFRKEGQNVTLSCEQNLNHDAMYWYRQDPGQGLRLIYYSQIVNDFQKGDIAEGYSVSREKKESFPLTVTSAQKNPTAFYLCASSIQNYYNEQFFGPGTRLTVL.

The gene calls are TRBV7-2 and TRBJ2-7; 7 bases are a match to TRBD1. The length of the CDR3 is 15 residues. Germline CDR1 reads SGHTA; CDR2 reads FQGNSA. The J segment lost 2 bases and the V segment lost 4 bases, leaving 8 bases of the junction unmatched. The CDR3 protein is CASSSAGTVPYEQYF. The CDR3 DNA follows: TGTGCCAGCAGCTCAGCCGGGACAGTCCCCTACGAGCAGTACTTC.

This chain joins TRBV5-8 and TRBJ2-2, with TRBD2 matching 8 bases. This CDR3 is built from 16 residues. In germline, CDR1 is SGHTS, CDR2 YDEGEE. The junction had 4 bases not matched to a gene; V was cut back by 3 bases and J by 0 bases. CDR3 sequence (DNA): TGTGCCAGCAGCTGGGCCGGGAGGGCGAACACCGGGGAGCTGTTTTTT. It translates to CASSWAGRANTGELFF.

This chain connects TRBV7-9 to TRBJ2-3; D not certain. Trimming pared 6 bases from V and 6 bases from J, leaving 22 bases between. The germline CDR1 and CDR2 sequences are SEHNR and FQNEAQ (reference sequence). The CDR3 loop spans 16 amino acids. CDR3 DNA: TGTGCCAGCAGGCCTGGCAGGAATACCTTCATCGATACGCAGTATTTT. Encoded protein: CASRPGRNTFIDTQYF.

This clone came up once. The chain has TRBV7-7 and TRBJ2-7; 13 bases match TRBD2. CDR3 length equals 15 residues. V gave up 5 bases and J gave up 3 bases; unmatched junction bases: 4. CDR1 SSHAT and CDR2 FNYEAQ come from the germline V gene (reference sequence). Here the CDR3 reads CASSLGLAGVYEQYF. In DNA form, the CDR3 reads TGTGCCAGCAGCCTCGGACTAGCGGGAGTCTACGAGCAGTACTTC.

The genes are TRBV6-5 and TRBJ2-3; 13 bases fit TRBD2. CDR1 and CDR2 from the germline V gene are MNHEY and SVGAGI. V lost 4 bases and J lost 7; bases outside the gene matches: 8. This CDR3 comprises 16 residues. CDR3 protein: CASSSRLAGGGHTQYF. The DNA of the CDR3 is TGTGCCAGCAGTTCCAGACTAGCGGGAGGCGGGCATACGCAGTATTTT.

The V gene is TRBV28, the J gene TRBJ1-5, with D hard to call. Per the germline V gene, CDR1 is MDHEN and CDR2 is SYDVKM. Trimming cost V 3 bases and J 9 bases, with 15 bases left between them. This CDR3 comprises 14 residues. CDR3 in amino acids: CASSLIITNAPQHF. The DNA of the CDR3 is TGTGCCAGCAGTTTGATTATAACTAATGCGCCCCAGCATTTT.

The chain is built from TRBV28 and TRBJ1-1; unclear D gene. CDR3 length equals 12 residues. Germline CDR1 and CDR2: MDHEN and SYDVKM. The V end was cut by 4 bases, the J end by 4 bases, with 7 bases between. This CDR3 is CASSSTVTEAFF. CDR3 in DNA: TGTGCCAGCAGTTCAACGGTCACTGAAGCTTTCTTT.

V is TRBV4-1 and J is TRBJ2-2, with 11 bases aligning to TRBD1. The germline gives CDR1 MGHRA, CDR2 YSYEKL. The trim removed 4 bases at V and 4 bases at J, leaving 2 bases unmatched. The CDR3 sequence is 15 residues long. CDR3 sequence: CASSPGQGATGELFF. CDR3 DNA sequence: TGCGCCAGCAGCCCCGGACAGGGGGCCACCGGGGAGCTGTTTTTT.

As DNA, the CDR3 is TGTGCCAGCAGCTTGGGAACTAGCGGTCTCCAAGAGACCCAGTACTTC. Residues: CASSLGTSGLQETQYF. The V gene is TRBV5-4, the J gene TRBJ2-5; 8 bases map to TRBD2. Looked up from germline, CDR1 is SGHNT and CDR2 is YYREEE (reference sequence). The V gene end was trimmed by 0 bases and the J gene end by 1 base; junction bases not matched to a gene: 5. The CDR3 covers 16 residues. The variable domain in full, completed from reference TRBV5-4 and TRBJ2-5, reads ETGVTQSPTHLIKTRGQQVTLRCSSQSGHNTVSWYQQALGQGPQFIFQYYREEENGRGNFPPRFSGLQFPNYSSELNVNALELDDSALYLCASSLGTSGLQETQYFGPGTRLLVL.

The gene calls are TRBV9 and TRBJ2-7; TRBD1 is a possible D gene (5 bases). The V end lost 6 bases, the J end lost 6 bases, and 16 bases lay between the germline ends. In germline, CDR1 is SGDLS, CDR2 YYNGEE. This CDR3 contains 13 residues. CDR3 in DNA: TGTGCCAGCACTAATTTCGGCCAGGGCGAGCAGTACTTC. Amino acids: CASTNFGQGEQYF.

The chain recombines TRBV29-1 with TRBJ2-1; 8 bases are shared with TRBD2. The CDR3 has 14 amino acids. The ends lost 4 bases at V and 7 bases at J; junction bases unmatched: 9. Germline V lookup: CDR1 SQVTM, CDR2 ANQGSEA. The CDR3, as DNA: TGCAGCGTTGGTTCCAGCGGGAGTGGAAATGAGCAGTTCTTC. It yields the protein CSVGSSGSGNEQFF.

This rearrangement joins TRBV6-1 to TRBJ1-5; 8 nucleotides agree with TRBD1. Unmatched junction bases numbered 9, after V lost 6 bases and J lost 5 bases. Germline-derived CDR1 and CDR2 are MNHNS and SASEGT. The CDR3 length is 15 residues. The CDR3 nucleotides are TGTGCCAGCAGAGCTATTGGACAGGGCCATCAGCCCCAGCATTTT. Its translation: CASRAIGQGHQPQHF.

The CDR3 loop reads CSALTSGRAEQYF. In DNA, the CDR3 is TGCAGCGCCCTGACTAGCGGGAGAGCCGAGCAGTACTTC. This sequence joins TRBV29-1 and TRBJ2-5, with 12 nucleotides matching TRBD2. The better agreement between TRBJ2-7 and the DNA end casts doubt on the J call. Germline CDR1 and CDR2: SQVTM and ANQGSEA. This CDR3 is 13 amino acids long.

The chain couples TRBV9 to TRBJ1-3; TRBD1 might be the D (5 bases). CDR1 is SGDLS and CDR2 is YYNGEE in the germline V gene. The CDR3 is 15 amino acids. The V end was cut by 0 bases, the J end by 4 bases, with 11 bases between. CDR3 sequence: CASSVGRGTGNTIYF. The DNA for the CDR3 is TGTGCCAGCAGCGTAGGGAGGGGTACCGGAAACACCATATATTTT.

The V call is TRBV6-5, the J call TRBJ2-1; 8 nucleotides line up with TRBD2. The ends lost 6 bases at V and 1 base at J; junction bases unmatched: 5. The CDR3 is 15 amino acids. The germline V gene has CDR1 MNHEY and CDR2 SVGAGI. The CDR3 sequence is CASRTPGGSYNEQFF. For the CDR3, the DNA is TGTGCCAGCAGAACCCCGGGAGGGTCCTACAATGAGCAGTTCTTC.

The chain is built from TRBV2 and TRBJ2-5; 7 bases line up with TRBD1. This CDR3 is built from 14 residues. V lost 7 bases, J lost 3 bases, and 8 bases stayed unmatched. The germline V gene encodes CDR1 SNHLY and CDR2 FYNNEI. The CDR3 region is CASTSNTGEETQYF. The CDR3, as DNA: TGTGCCAGCACCTCCAATACAGGGGAAGAGACCCAGTACTTC.

The rearrangement uses TRBV5-1 and TRBJ2-1, with TRBD1 matching over 9 bases. Trimming removed 4 bases from V and 8 bases from J; junction bases left unmatched: 4. The CDR3 consists of 13 residues. Germline CDR1 reads SGHRS; CDR2 reads YFSETQ. The CDR3 loop is CASSPGQGYEQFF. Here the CDR3 DNA reads TGCGCCAGCAGCCCGGGACAGGGCTATGAGCAGTTCTTC.

The V and J genes are TRBV5-1 and TRBJ2-1; the D gene is possibly TRBD2 (5 bases). Per germline, CDR1 SGHRS and CDR2 YFSETQ. The CDR3 has 14 amino acids. Trimming cost V 2 bases and J 2 bases, with 8 bases left between them. This chain's CDR3 is CASSFSTTYNEQFF. For the CDR3, the DNA is TGCGCCAGCAGCTTCTCGACTACCTACAATGAGCAGTTCTTC. The whole variable domain, filled in from reference TRBV5-1 and TRBJ2-1, reads KAGVTQTPRYLIKTRGQQVTLSCSPISGHRSVSWYQQTPGQGLQFLFEYFSETQRNKGNFPGRFSGRQFSNSRSEMNVSTLELGDSALYLCASSFSTTYNEQFFGPGTRLTVL.

The rearrangement uses TRBV5-1 and TRBJ2-1, with D perhaps TRBD2 (5 bases). With 2 bases removed from V and 9 bases from J, the gap between germline ends came to 21 bases. This CDR3 region has 16 residues. Per the germline V gene, CDR1 is SGHRS and CDR2 is YFSETQ. The CDR3 coding sequence is TGCGCCAGCAGCTTAATCGGGGAAACAAAAACGGGTGAGCAGTTCTTC. This codes for CASSLIGETKTGEQFF.

The chain employs TRBV2 and TRBJ1-2; 10 bases are a match to TRBD1. CDR3 length: 14 amino acids. Looked up from germline, CDR1 is SNHLY and CDR2 is FYNNEI. V was clipped by 4 bases and J by 4 bases; unmatched bases: 3. The CDR3 nucleotides are TGTGCCAGCAGTGGGGACAGGGGTCTCTATGGCTACACCTTC. Translated, it gives CASSGDRGLYGYTF.